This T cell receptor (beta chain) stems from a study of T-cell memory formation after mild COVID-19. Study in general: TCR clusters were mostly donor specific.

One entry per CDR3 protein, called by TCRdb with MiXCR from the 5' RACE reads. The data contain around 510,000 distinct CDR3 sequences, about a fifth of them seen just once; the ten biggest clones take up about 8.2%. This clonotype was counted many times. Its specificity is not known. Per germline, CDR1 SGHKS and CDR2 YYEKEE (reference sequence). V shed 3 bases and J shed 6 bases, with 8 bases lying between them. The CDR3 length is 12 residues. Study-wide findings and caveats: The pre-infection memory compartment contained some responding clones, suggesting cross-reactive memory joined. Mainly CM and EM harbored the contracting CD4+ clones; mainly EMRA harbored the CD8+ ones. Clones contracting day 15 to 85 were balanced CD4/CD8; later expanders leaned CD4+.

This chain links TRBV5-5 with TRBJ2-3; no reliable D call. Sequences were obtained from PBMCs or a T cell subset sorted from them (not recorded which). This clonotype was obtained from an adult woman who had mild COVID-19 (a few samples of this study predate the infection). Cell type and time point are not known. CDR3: CASSWGGDTQYF. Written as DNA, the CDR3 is TGTGCCAGCAGCTGGGGTGGGGATACGCAGTATTTT.